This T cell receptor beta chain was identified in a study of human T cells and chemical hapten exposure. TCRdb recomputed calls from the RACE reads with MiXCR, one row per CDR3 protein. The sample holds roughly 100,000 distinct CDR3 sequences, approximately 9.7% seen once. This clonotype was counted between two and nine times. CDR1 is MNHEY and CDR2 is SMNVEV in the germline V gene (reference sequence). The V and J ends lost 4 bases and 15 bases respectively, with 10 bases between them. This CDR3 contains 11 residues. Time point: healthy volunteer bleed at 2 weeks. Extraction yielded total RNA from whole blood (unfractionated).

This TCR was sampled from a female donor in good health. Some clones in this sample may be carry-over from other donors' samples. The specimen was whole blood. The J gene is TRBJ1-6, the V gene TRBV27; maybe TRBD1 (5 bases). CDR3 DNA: TGTGCCAGCAGTTCCCAGGGATTCCTCCACTTT. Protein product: CASSSQGFLHF.